One sample yielded the 20 T cell receptor beta chains listed below, sequenced in a study of regulatory T cells in long-lasting Graves disease. Specified time point: newly diagnosed GD, antithyroid drugs for less than 3 months. TCR sequences were obtained from RNA taken from PBMCs. Combining iRepertoire HTBI primers with Arm-PCR of CDR3 regions, the authors built TCR beta libraries. MiXCR was run by TCRdb on the multiplex PCR reads, yielding one entry per CDR3 protein. The sample holds 200,000 to 250,000 distinct CDR3 sequences, about 19% seen once. The source material was peripheral blood mononuclear cells (PBMCs), sampled at new diagnosis, from a patient treated with antithyroid drugs. These receptors all come from a female donor with Graves disease.

The V gene is TRBV19, the J gene TRBJ2-1; 11 positions match TRBD2. V lost 5 bases and J lost 7; bases outside the gene matches: 4. From germline, CDR1 is LNHDA and CDR2 SQIVND (reference sequence). There are 14 residues in the CDR3. The CDR3 here is CASSGTSGRNEQFF. The CDR3 nucleotides are TGTGCCAGTAGTGGGACTAGCGGCAGGAATGAGCAGTTCTTC.

This clonotype was counted ten times or more. The chain links TRBV6-1 to TRBJ2-5; D remains ambiguous. Trimming took off 4 bases at V and 5 bases at J, with 8 bases between the two ends. The germline V gene has CDR1 MNHNS and CDR2 SASEGT. The CDR3 has 12 amino acids. The CDR3, as DNA: TGTGCCAGCAGTGGGCTTGGGGAGACCCAGTACTTC. It encodes CASSGLGETQYF.

The chain recombines TRBV5-1 with TRBJ2-1; maybe TRBD1 (6 bases). This CDR3 has 18 amino acids. CDR1 and CDR2 (germline): SGHRS, YFSETQ. V was trimmed by 2 bases and J by 5 bases, leaving 23 bases between them. The DNA of the CDR3 is TGCGCCAGCAGCTTCTCAACCACAGGGTCATCGCGTGACAATGAGCAGTTCTTC. Translating gives CASSFSTTGSSRDNEQFF.

This clonotype showed up just once. The chain combines TRBV20-1 with TRBJ1-2; 7 bases line up with TRBD1. With V trimmed by 6 bases and J by 4 bases, 17 bases remained unmatched. This CDR3 contains 16 residues. Germline assignment: CDR1 DFQATT and CDR2 SNEGSKA (reference sequence). The CDR3 here is CSAKKEGTEKFYGYTF. The CDR3 nucleotides are TGCAGTGCCAAAAAGGAGGGGACAGAAAAGTTCTATGGCTACACCTTC.

This clonotype has ten or more counts. V is TRBV6-1 and J is TRBJ2-1, with D perhaps TRBD2 (5 bases). Germline CDR1 MNHNS, CDR2 SASEGT. The CDR3 runs to 14 residues. Trimming stripped 4 bases from V and 6 bases from J, with 13 bases between. This CDR3 reads CASSARSGSNEQFF. The CDR3 region has the DNA TGTGCCAGCAGTGCCCGGTCGGGGAGCAATGAGCAGTTCTTC.

This clonotype was seen at least ten times. V is TRBV2 and J is TRBJ2-1; 10 bases map to TRBD1. The germline V gene has CDR1 SNHLY and CDR2 FYNNEI. V was clipped by 7 bases and J by 6 bases; unmatched bases: 15. The CDR3 length is 17 residues. For the CDR3, the DNA is TGTGCCAGCACGGGGACAGGGGCCGAATGGGGTGTCAATGAGCAGTTCTTC. Encoded protein: CASTGTGAEWGVNEQFF.

The chain is built from TRBV12-5 and TRBJ1-4; perhaps TRBD1 as D (5 bases). The ends were cut back, 0 bases at V and 3 bases at J, with 8 bases in the middle. Germline V CDR1 and CDR2: LGHNT, FRNRAP. There are 15 residues in the CDR3. The CDR3 region has the DNA TGTGCTAGTGGTTTGGTGACAGCCTCTAATGAAAAACTGTTTTTT. Translation: CASGLVTASNEKLFF.

This clonotype was counted between two and nine times. Germline is not matched at one junction end, which may reflect a read error. The rearrangement joins TRBV18 to TRBJ2-2; D not certain. Germline CDR1 reads KGHSH; CDR2 reads LQKENI. This CDR3 region has 15 residues. The CDR3 reads CASSPQPQNTRELFF. CDR3 DNA: TGTGCCAGCTCACCACAACCACAAAACACCCGGGAGCTGTTTTTT.

Only a few counts were recorded for this clonotype. This may arise from a read error, as a much more abundant clone is one base away. J is TRBJ2-1 and V is TRBV2; D uncertain. The tail of the sequence fits TRBJ2-5 better, so the J call may be wrong. CDR1 and CDR2 (germline): SNHLY, FYNNEI. The CDR3 is made up of 13 amino acids. DNA for the CDR3: TGTGCCAGCAATGCATGGCGGCGGGAGACCCAGTACTTC. This encodes CASNAWRRETQYF.

This clonotype was observed many times. The chain is built from TRBV7-2 and TRBJ1-2, with D unresolved. CDR3 size: 16 residues. Germline CDR1 reads SGHTA; CDR2 reads FQGNSA. V was pared by 0 bases and J by 2 bases, with 13 bases between. In nucleotides, the CDR3 is TGTGCCAGCAGCTTAGCCTTTCAGGCGTCAAACTATGGCTACACCTTC. It specifies CASSLAFQASNYGYTF.

This clonotype was counted ten times or more. The V call is TRBV18, the J call TRBJ2-1; a weak D match, TRBD1 (6 bases). CDR1 and CDR2 (germline): KGHSH, LQKENI. The V end lost 3 bases, the J end lost 0 bases, and 15 bases lay between the germline ends. The CDR3 loop spans 17 amino acids. The CDR3 nucleotides read TGTGCCAGCTCACCTACAGGGTCGGCAAGCTCCTACAATGAGCAGTTCTTC. It is translated as CASSPTGSASSYNEQFF.

This clonotype was picked up many times. This chain connects TRBV20-1 to TRBJ2-7; D gene unclear. V was shortened by 7 bases and J by 2 bases, with 6 bases between the two germline ends. CDR3 size: 10 residues. Germline values: CDR1 DFQATT, CDR2 SNEGSKA (reference sequence). The CDR3 nucleotides are TGCAGTGTGGGGACCTACGAGCAGTACTTC. This codes for CSVGTYEQYF.

This clonotype was seen repeatedly, ten times or more. The chain uses TRBV29-1 and TRBJ2-5, with TRBD1 identical over 7 bases. The CDR3 spans 12 residues. The germline gives CDR1 SQVTM, CDR2 ANQGSEA. V lost 7 bases and J lost 4; bases outside the gene matches: 6. CDR3 in amino acids: CSATSGGETQYF. CDR3 bases: TGCAGCGCGACTTCAGGGGGAGAGACCCAGTACTTC.

The CDR3 DNA sequence: TGTGCCAGCAGTTACGGCGGGAGGGCGAACACCGGGGAGCTGTTTTTT. This translates into CASSYGGRANTGELFF. The chain employs TRBV6-5 and TRBJ2-2, with 9 bases fitting TRBD2. The V segment lost 2 bases and the J segment 0 bases; nucleotides outside the gene matches: 1. Germline V lookup: CDR1 MNHEY, CDR2 SVGAGI. The CDR3 extends over 16 amino acids.

There are a few counts of this clonotype. The J gene is TRBJ2-3, the V gene TRBV29-1; tentative D call: TRBD1 (5 bases). The V gene's germline CDR1 is SQVTM and CDR2 ANQGSEA. The V end was cut by 7 bases, the J end by 0 bases, with 14 bases between. CDR3 length equals 14 residues. This chain's CDR3 is CSGGPVPSTDTQYF. CDR3 sequence (DNA): TGCAGCGGGGGCCCGGTTCCTAGCACAGATACGCAGTATTTT.

In its sample, this clonotype was seen a few times. The chain is built from TRBV20-1 and TRBJ1-2, with D perhaps TRBD1 (5 bases). The CDR3 runs to 11 residues. Germline CDR1 DFQATT, CDR2 SNEGSKA (reference sequence). Trimming took off 3 bases at V and 9 bases at J, with 11 bases between the two ends. CDR3 sequence: CSARTDSRYTF. The CDR3 bases are TGCAGTGCTAGGACTGACAGCCGCTACACCTTC.

This clonotype was detected ten times or more. This chain links TRBV4-1 with TRBJ1-1; no reliable D call. The germline CDR1 and CDR2 sequences are MGHRA and YSYEKL. The CDR3 sequence is 14 residues long. With 2 bases removed from V and 1 base from J, the gap between germline ends came to 8 bases. Written as DNA, the CDR3 is TGCGCCAGCAGCCAACAGGCAGGGAACACTGAAGCTTTCTTT. It yields the protein CASSQQAGNTEAFF.

This clonotype was recorded at least ten times. The J gene is TRBJ2-3, the V gene TRBV12-3 or TRBV12-4; D is ambiguous. Between the trimmed V and J ends, which lost 5 bases and 2 bases, there was a span of 14 bases. This CDR3 is built from 15 residues. DNA for the CDR3: TGTGCCAGCAGTCGCCTGGGAACAGTCACAGATACGCAGTATTTT. Translating it yields CASSRLGTVTDTQYF.

The rearrangement joins TRBV5-1 to TRBJ1-3, with TRBD1 as a possible D gene (6 bases). Germline V gene sequence: CDR1 SGHRS, CDR2 YFSETQ. Trimming took 6 bases from V and 2 from J, leaving 12 bases between them. The length of the CDR3 is 14 residues. CDR3 in amino acids: CASNGGATGNTIYF. The CDR3 DNA reads TGCGCCAGCAACGGGGGGGCCACTGGAAACACCATATATTTT.

The chain recombines TRBV7-3 with TRBJ2-7; 10 bases line up with TRBD2. V trimming: 5 bases; J trimming: 2 bases; junction bases outside the gene matches: 12. CDR1 and CDR2 (germline): SGHTA, FQGTGA. The CDR3 extends over 17 amino acids. The CDR3 here is CASSPGLAAATAYEQYF. The DNA of the CDR3 is TGTGCCAGCAGCCCCGGACTAGCGGCGGCAACCGCCTACGAGCAGTACTTC.